This is a list of T cell receptor beta chains from one sample in a study of T-cell memory formation after mild COVID-19. TCRdb called the 5' RACE reads again in MiXCR, with one record for every CDR3 protein. This repertoire shows about 210,000 distinct CDR3 sequences, around 26% found once; its top ten account for over 10%. The sequenced sample was PBMCs or a T cell subset sorted from them (not recorded which). All receptors derive from an adult woman who had mild COVID-19 (a few samples of this study predate the infection). Cell type and time point are not known. CDR3s include the opening cysteine and the closing phenylalanine or tryptophan. A D gene is named only where the DNA matches it firmly. Clone sizes are given selectively: once, few, many, or a class where the clone is expanded.

d_gene	v_gene	abundance	j_gene	CDR3nt	CDR3aa
.	TRBV6-1	.	TRBJ2-2	TGTGCCAGCACAAAGAACACCGGGGAGCTGTTTTTT	CASTKNTGELFF
.	TRBV20-1	.	TRBJ2-2	TGCAGTGCTCCCAACACCGGGGAGCTGTTTTTT	CSAPNTGELFF
.	TRBV5-1	few	TRBJ2-6	TGCGCCAGCAGAACCGGGACACACTCTGGGGCCAACGTCCTGACTTTC	CASRTGTHSGANVLTF
TRBD2	TRBV27	.	TRBJ2-1	TGTGCCAGCAGCCTACTCGGCGGGACTAGCGGGGGCCGGAGCTCCTACAATGAGCAGTTCTTC	CASSLLGGTSGGRSSYNEQFF
TRBD1	TRBV6-5	.	TRBJ2-7	TGTGCCAGCAGCCCGACAGGGGGCGGCGAGCAGTACTTC	CASSPTGGGEQYF
.	TRBV29-1	many	TRBJ2-1	TGCAGCGTTGTGGCGGCCACAGCCTACAATGAGCAGTTCTTC	CSVVAATAYNEQFF
.	TRBV5-1	.	TRBJ2-3	TGCGCCAGCAGCAAGGGTAGCCCAGATACGCAGTATTTT	CASSKGSPDTQYF
TRBD2	TRBV5-1	many	TRBJ2-2	TGCGCCAGCAAAATGGTAGCGGGACCCGGGGAGCTGTTTTTT	CASKMVAGPGELFF
TRBD2	TRBV5-1	few	TRBJ2-7	TGCGCCAGCAGCCACCTAGCGGGAGGGCCCTCCTACGAGCAGTACTTC	CASSHLAGGPSYEQYF
.	TRBV2	.	TRBJ2-3	TGTGCCAGCACTGCAGTTTCAGATACGCAGTATTTT	CASTAVSDTQYF
TRBD1	TRBV9	.	TRBJ1-2	TGTGCCAGCAGCGTAGGTACAGGGGTTTATGGCTACACCTTC	CASSVGTGVYGYTF
TRBD2	TRBV27	.	TRBJ2-7	TGTGCCAGCAGCTCCGTCAAAGCGGGAGGGCCTTACGAGCAGTACTTC	CASSSVKAGGPYEQYF
.	TRBV9	many	TRBJ2-6	TGTGCCAGCAGCTCCCCCATCGCCCTGAGGGCCAACGTCCTGACTTTC	CASSSPIALRANVLTF
TRBD1	TRBV19	.	TRBJ1-1	TGTGCCAGTAGTATTGATAGGAGTGAGGCAGGGGGAGCTTTCTTT	CASSIDRSEAGGAFF
.	TRBV5-1	few	TRBJ2-3	TGCGCCAGCAGCTTGGCGGAGGGGGCACCAGGAGATACGCAGTATTTT	CASSLAEGAPGDTQYF
.	TRBV4-1	once	TRBJ2-7	TGCGCCAGCAGCCAAGTAGTATTAGGCTACGAGCAGTACTTC	CASSQVVLGYEQYF
.	TRBV15	few	TRBJ1-5	TGTGCCACCAGCAAAGGGTACAATCAGCCCCAGCATTTT	CATSKGYNQPQHF
TRBD1	TRBV12-3/TRBV12-4	few	TRBJ2-7	TGTGCCAGCAGTCCGAGGACAGGGGTGGGCGCGGAGGAGCAGTACTTC	CASSPRTGVGAEEQYF
.	TRBV20-1	few	TRBJ2-2	TGCAGTGCTAGAGCCGTCGGGATGCACACCGGGGAGCTGTTTTTT	CSARAVGMHTGELFF
.	TRBV19	few	TRBJ1-2	TGTGCCAGTAGTATCCATTTTCGCGGCGGTAGCTACACCTTC	CASSIHFRGGSYTF